This TCR beta chain was observed in a study of response to subunit inactivated influenza vaccine. Study-wide points: That few new T cells are recruited by each seasonal influenza vaccination was the authors' suggestion.

Using its own MiXCR run on the RT-PCR reads, TCRdb lists one record per CDR3 protein. The sample lists about 520,000 distinct CDR3 sequences, approximately 7.8% seen once, with roughly 14% in the top ten. The table lists this clonotype with a few counts. Its antigen is unknown. This receptor was obtained from a man aged 50 to 69 who received an inactivated influenza vaccine. The sample here was PBMCs from blood, taken roughly 24 months after vaccination.

The CDR3: CASSIQGNEQYF. CDR3 coding DNA: TGCGCCAGCAGCATACAGGGGAACGAGCAGTACTTC. The chain recombines TRBV5-1 with TRBJ2-7; 7 bases agree with TRBD1. The CDR3 has 12 residues. The V and J ends lost 4 bases and 5 bases, in that order; junction bases with no gene match: 3. Per the germline V gene, CDR1 is SGHRS and CDR2 is YFSETQ.